A single sample is the source of the 25 T cell receptor beta chains below, sequenced in a study of OX40 agonist ivuxolimab in advanced cancers. The repertoire was sequenced with immunoSEQ multiplex PCR; TCRdb's copy has only in-frame clones and lacks some. The table has approximately 82,000 clones, more than 90% seen once. The specimen was CD4+ or CD8+ T cells sorted from blood, collected in a trial of the OX40 agonist ivuxolimab. The receptors were gathered from an adult with an advanced solid tumor such as melanoma, head and neck, liver or kidney cancer.

The chain combines TRBV5-1 with TRBJ2-3; 8 nucleotides agree with TRBD2. The CDR3 spans 15 residues. Unmatched junction bases numbered 7, after V lost 4 bases and J lost 3 bases. CDR1 is SGHRS and CDR2 is YFSETQ in the germline V gene. The CDR3 DNA reads TGCGCCAGCAGCCCACGGGAGGGGGGGACAGATACGCAGTATTTT. Its protein is CASSPREGGTDTQYF.

The chain carries TRBV29-1 and TRBJ2-7, with 9 positions matching TRBD2. CDR1 is SQVTM, CDR2 ANQGSEA, per germline. The CDR3 is 15 residues long. The trim removed 6 bases at V and 3 bases at J, leaving 12 bases unmatched. CDR3 protein: CSVSYASGIGYEQYF. Written as DNA, the CDR3 is TGCAGCGTCTCCTACGCTAGCGGGATTGGCTACGAGCAGTACTTC.

The gene calls are TRBV5-1 and TRBJ1-1, with 7 bases fitting TRBD1. V shed 4 bases, J shed 7 bases, and the junction held 16 bases outside the gene matches. CDR1 and CDR2 (germline): SGHRS, YFSETQ. The CDR3 has 16 amino acids. This CDR3 is CASSPRLGGDRGEAFF. CDR3 nucleotide sequence: TGCGCCAGCAGCCCCCGGCTAGGGGGCGATCGGGGTGAAGCTTTCTTT. Full variable domain (rest looked up from reference TRBV5-1 and TRBJ1-1): KAGVTQTPRYLIKTRGQQVTLSCSPISGHRSVSWYQQTPGQGLQFLFEYFSETQRNKGNFPGRFSGRQFSNSRSEMNVSTLELGDSALYLCASSPRLGGDRGEAFFGQGTRLTVV.

The V gene is TRBV5-4, the J gene TRBJ1-1, with D possibly being TRBD1 (6 bases). Germline V gives CDR1 SGHNT, CDR2 YYREEE (reference sequence). V was pared by 3 bases and J by 0 bases, with 15 bases between. The CDR3 runs to 16 residues. CDR3 in amino acids: CASSSRQVDLNTEAFF. The CDR3 nucleotides are TGTGCCAGCAGCTCCCGACAGGTGGATTTGAACACTGAAGCTTTCTTT.

J is TRBJ1-5 and V is TRBV2; D is perhaps TRBD1 (5 bases). This CDR3 spans 15 amino acids. V lost 3 bases, J lost 3 bases, and 12 bases lay in between. In germline, CDR1 is SNHLY, CDR2 FYNNEI. The DNA for the CDR3 is TGTGCCAGCAGTGAGGGGGGACGAGTCAATCAGCCCCAGCATTTT. Its protein product is CASSEGGRVNQPQHF.

The chain links TRBV11-2 to TRBJ2-5; 8 bases agree with TRBD2. The CDR3 runs 13 residues. V lost 5 bases to trimming and J lost 4 bases; unmatched junction nucleotides: 3. Germline loops: CDR1 SGHAT, CDR2 FQNNGV. CDR3 in amino acids: CASSRGLVETQYF. CDR3 DNA sequence: TGTGCCAGCAGCCGGGGACTAGTAGAGACCCAGTACTTC.

This chain uses TRBV2 with TRBJ2-3, with 10 positions matching TRBD1. The CDR3 has 14 amino acids. The V segment lost 6 bases and the J segment 4 bases; nucleotides outside the gene matches: 4. Germline V gene data show CDR1 as SNHLY and CDR2 as FYNNEI. The CDR3 loop reads CASRTGTGADTQYF. CDR3 in DNA: TGTGCCAGCAGGACCGGGACAGGGGCAGATACGCAGTATTTT. Full variable domain (outside the CDR3, taken from reference TRBV2 and TRBJ2-3): EPEVTQTPSHQVTQMGQEVILRCVPISNHLYFYWYRQILGQKVEFLVSFYNNEISEKSEIFDDQFSVERPDGSNFTLKIRSTKLEDSAMYFCASRTGTGADTQYFGPGTRLTVL.

This clone was seen just once. The V call is TRBV5-1, the J call TRBJ1-3; 8 bases line up with TRBD1. J was trimmed by 0 bases and V by 2 bases; bases with no gene match: 13. CDR1 is SGHRS and CDR2 is YFSETQ in the germline V gene. The length of the CDR3 is 19 residues. CDR3 coding DNA: TGCGCCAGCAGCTTATGGACAGGGTCCTATCCCAGCTCTGGAAACACCATATATTTT. This gives the protein CASSLWTGSYPSSGNTIYF.

The chain links TRBV2 to TRBJ2-3; TRBD1 matches at 9 bases. Per germline, CDR1 SNHLY and CDR2 FYNNEI. This CDR3 is built from 16 residues. The V segment lost 4 bases and the J segment 2 bases; nucleotides outside the gene matches: 7. The CDR3: CASSALDRGNTDTQYF. In DNA, the CDR3 is TGTGCCAGCAGTGCCCTCGACAGGGGGAACACAGATACGCAGTATTTT.

This clone was seen more than once but under ten times. The chain employs TRBV7-9 and TRBJ2-5; D uncertain. The CDR3 spans 16 residues. Between the trimmed V and J ends, which lost 5 bases and 0 bases, there was a span of 16 bases. CDR1 SEHNR and CDR2 FQNEAQ come from the germline V gene (reference sequence). Written as DNA, the CDR3 is TGTGCCAGCAGCCCCCTCGGACGGTCATACCAAGAGACCCAGTACTTC. Its translation is CASSPLGRSYQETQYF.

J is TRBJ1-4 and V is TRBV10-3; no definite D call. The CDR3 spans 13 residues. Per the germline V gene, CDR1 is ENHRY and CDR2 is SYGVKD. Trimming removed 7 bases from V and 0 bases from J, with 6 bases in between. In DNA, the CDR3 is TGTGCCATCACGAGCTCAACTAATGAAAAACTGTTTTTT. Amino acid sequence: CAITSSTNEKLFF.

This sequence joins TRBV9 and TRBJ2-1; D is tentatively TRBD1 or TRBD2 (5 bases each). The germline V gene encodes CDR1 SGDLS and CDR2 YYNGEE. Trimming removed 3 bases at V and 6 bases at J, with 16 bases between. The CDR3 loop spans 15 amino acids. CDR3 DNA sequence: TGTGCCAGCAGCGAAGAGGGATGGGGGTCCAATGAGCAGTTCTTC. The encoded protein is CASSEEGWGSNEQFF.

The chain recombines TRBV11-2 with TRBJ2-7, with D perhaps TRBD2 (5 bases). Germline V CDR1 and CDR2: SGHAT, FQNNGV. The CDR3 extends over 14 amino acids. Between the trimmed V and J ends, which lost 6 bases and 6 bases, there was a span of 18 bases. CDR3: CASSFGPLRGEQYF. DNA of the CDR3: TGTGCCAGCAGTTTCGGACCACTACGGGGCGAGCAGTACTTC.

The CDR3 nucleotides read TGTGCCAAAGGACACCATCAGCCCCAGCATTTT. Its protein is CAKGHHQPQHF. The J gene is TRBJ1-5, the V gene TRBV7-6; TRBD1 is a possible D gene (5 bases). This CDR3 spans 11 amino acids. V lost 10 bases and J lost 5, with 9 bases in between. The V gene's germline CDR1 is SGHVS and CDR2 FNYEAQ.

The V call is TRBV13, the J call TRBJ2-1; perhaps TRBD1 as D (6 bases). Germline V lookup: CDR1 PRHDT, CDR2 FYEKMQ (reference sequence). The germline V and J ends were trimmed by 0 bases and 3 bases, with 9 bases remaining between them. This CDR3 is built from 15 residues. This CDR3 reads CASSLGQDSYNEQFF. The CDR3 nucleotides are TGTGCCAGCAGCTTAGGCCAGGACAGCTACAATGAGCAGTTCTTC.

The J gene is TRBJ2-3, the V gene TRBV30; weak D call: TRBD2 (6 bases). The germline V gene has CDR1 GTSNPN and CDR2 SVGIG (reference sequence). CDR3 size: 14 residues. The germline V and J ends were trimmed by 1 base and 0 bases, with 8 bases remaining between them. CDR3 in amino acids: CAWSGGLSTDTQYF. The CDR3 DNA is TGTGCCTGGAGTGGGGGACTTAGCACAGATACGCAGTATTTT. The variable domain in full, completed from reference TRBV30 and TRBJ2-3, reads SQTIHQWPATLVQPVGSPLSLECTVEGTSNPNLYWYRQAAGRGLQLLFYSVGIGQISSEVPQNLSASRPQDRQFILSSKKLLLSDSGFYLCAWSGGLSTDTQYFGPGTRLTVL.

The CDR3 nucleotides read TGTGCCAGCAGCCAACTTAGCTCGGGCTACGAGCAGTACTTC. It translates to CASSQLSSGYEQYF. This rearrangement joins TRBV7-8 to TRBJ2-7; D unresolved. Trimming removed 5 bases from V and 3 bases from J, with 14 bases in between. This CDR3 is built from 14 residues. Germline-derived CDR1 and CDR2 are SGHVS and FQNEAQ.

The gene calls are TRBV4-1 and TRBJ2-1; the match to TRBD1 covers 9 bases. The germline CDR1 and CDR2 sequences are MGHRA and YSYEKL. CDR3 length: 15 amino acids. With 8 bases clipped from V and 0 bases from J, the junction kept 5 bases outside the gene matches. CDR3 sequence reads: CASGTGHSSYNEQFF. DNA of the CDR3: TGCGCCAGCGGGACAGGGCATAGCTCCTACAATGAGCAGTTCTTC.

This sequence joins TRBV28 and TRBJ2-7; the D gene could be TRBD1 or TRBD2 (5 bases each). V shed 5 bases and J shed 0 bases, with 11 bases lying between them. This CDR3 comprises 14 residues. CDR1 is MDHEN and CDR2 is SYDVKM in the germline V gene. As DNA, the CDR3 is TGTGCCAGCAGTCGGGACCCAAGCTCCTACGAGCAGTACTTC. As protein: CASSRDPSSYEQYF. The full variable domain, completed using reference TRBV28 and TRBJ2-7, is DVKVTQSSRYLVKRTGEKVFLECVQDMDHENMFWYRQDPGLGLRLIYFSYDVKMKEKGDIPEGYSVSREKKERFSLILESASTNQTSMYLCASSRDPSSYEQYFGPGTRLTVT.

The chain carries TRBV18 and TRBJ1-5; TRBD1 is a possible D gene (5 bases). Per the germline V gene, CDR1 is KGHSH and CDR2 is LQKENI. The CDR3 is 15 residues long. Trimming took off 3 bases at V and 6 bases at J, with 15 bases between the two ends. CDR3 nucleotides: TGTGCCAGCTCACCTGGAGGCAGGGAGGCTCAGCCCCAGCATTTT. This gives the protein CASSPGGREAQPQHF. The full variable domain, its missing parts supplied by reference TRBV18 and TRBJ1-5, is NAGVMQNPRHLVRRRGQEARLRCSPMKGHSHVYWYRQLPEEGLKFMVYLQKENIIDESGMPKERFSAEFPKEGPSILRIQQVVRGDSAAYFCASSPGGREAQPQHFGDGTRLSIL.

The gene calls are TRBV2 and TRBJ1-1; unclear D gene. The V gene lost 0 bases and the J gene lost 6 bases, with 5 bases spanning the gap. The CDR3 has 12 amino acids. CDR1 SNHLY and CDR2 FYNNEI come from the germline V gene. The CDR3 protein is CASSEAGPEAFF. The CDR3 bases are TGTGCCAGCAGTGAAGCGGGTCCTGAAGCTTTCTTT.

This sequence joins TRBV6-5 and TRBJ1-2; weak D call: TRBD1 (5 bases). The V end lost 4 bases, the J end lost 8 bases, and 14 bases lay between the germline ends. Per germline, CDR1 MNHEY and CDR2 SVGAGI. The CDR3 sequence is 13 residues long. Here the CDR3 reads CASSSSQGRGYTF. The DNA of the CDR3 is TGTGCCAGCAGTTCATCTCAGGGCCGCGGCTACACCTTC.

CDR3 loop: CASLRGTSDINEQFF. DNA for the CDR3: TGTGCCAGCCTCCGCGGGACTAGCGATATTAATGAGCAGTTCTTC. The rearrangement uses TRBV2 and TRBJ2-1; the match to TRBD2 covers 10 bases. The germline CDR1 and CDR2 sequences are SNHLY and FYNNEI. There are 15 residues in the CDR3. V shed 8 bases and J 7 bases; nucleotides not matched to a gene: 11.

The V gene is TRBV7-3, the J gene TRBJ2-5; no clear D. The CDR3 runs 14 residues. Trimming pared 2 bases from V and 5 bases from J, leaving 12 bases between. CDR1 is SGHTA and CDR2 is FQGTGA in the germline V gene. The CDR3 sequence: CASSLDGWAETQYF. The CDR3 coding sequence is TGTGCCAGCAGCTTAGATGGCTGGGCTGAGACCCAGTACTTC.

The chain links TRBV5-6 to TRBJ1-5; D gene ambiguous. There are 14 residues in the CDR3. V was shortened by 0 bases and J by 1 base, with 5 bases between the two germline ends. Germline V gene data show CDR1 as SGHDT and CDR2 as YYEEEE. The DNA of the CDR3 is TGTGCCAGCAGCTTGGGGTTCAGCAATCAGCCCCAGCATTTT. Translated: CASSLGFSNQPQHF.